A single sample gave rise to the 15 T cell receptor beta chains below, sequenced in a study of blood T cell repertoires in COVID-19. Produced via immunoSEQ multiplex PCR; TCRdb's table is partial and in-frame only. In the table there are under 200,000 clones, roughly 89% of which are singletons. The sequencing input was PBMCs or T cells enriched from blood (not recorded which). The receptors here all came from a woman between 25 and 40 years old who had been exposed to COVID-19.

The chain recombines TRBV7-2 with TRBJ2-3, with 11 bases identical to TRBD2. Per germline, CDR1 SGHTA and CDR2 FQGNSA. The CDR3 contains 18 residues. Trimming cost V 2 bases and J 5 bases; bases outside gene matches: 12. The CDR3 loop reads CASSLQVTLAGGQDTQYF. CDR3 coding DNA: TGTGCCAGCAGCTTACAGGTGACCCTAGCGGGGGGCCAAGATACGCAGTATTTT.

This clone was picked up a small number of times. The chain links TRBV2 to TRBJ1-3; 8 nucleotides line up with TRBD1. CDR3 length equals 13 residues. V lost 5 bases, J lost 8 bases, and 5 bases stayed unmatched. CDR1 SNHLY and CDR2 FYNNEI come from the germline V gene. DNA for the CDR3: TGTGCCAGCAGTTGGACAGGGAAAGACACCATATATTTT. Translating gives CASSWTGKDTIYF.

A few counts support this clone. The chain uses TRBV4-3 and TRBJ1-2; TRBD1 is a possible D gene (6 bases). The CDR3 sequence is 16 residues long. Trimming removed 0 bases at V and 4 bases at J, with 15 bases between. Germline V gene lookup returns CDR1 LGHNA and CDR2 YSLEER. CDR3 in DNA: TGCGCCAGCAGCCAAGATCATTCCCACAGGGTCTATGGCTACACCTTC. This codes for CASSQDHSHRVYGYTF.

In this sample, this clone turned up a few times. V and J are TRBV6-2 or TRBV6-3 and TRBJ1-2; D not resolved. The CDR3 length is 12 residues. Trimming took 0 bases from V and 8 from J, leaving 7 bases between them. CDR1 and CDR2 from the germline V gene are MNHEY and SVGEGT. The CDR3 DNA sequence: TGTGCCAGCAGTTACTCGGCGCGGGGCTACACCTTC. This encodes CASSYSARGYTF.

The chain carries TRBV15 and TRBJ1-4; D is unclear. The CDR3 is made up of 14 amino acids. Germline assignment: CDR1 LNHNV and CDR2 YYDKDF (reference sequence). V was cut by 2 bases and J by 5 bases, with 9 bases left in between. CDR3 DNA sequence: TGTGCCACCAGCAGACCCCGGGAGAATGAAAAACTGTTTTTT. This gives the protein CATSRPRENEKLFF.

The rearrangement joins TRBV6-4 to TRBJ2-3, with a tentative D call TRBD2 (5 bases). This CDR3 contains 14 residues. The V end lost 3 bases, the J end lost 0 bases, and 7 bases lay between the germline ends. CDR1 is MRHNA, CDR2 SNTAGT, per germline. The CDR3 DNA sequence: TGTGCCAGCAGTGAAGGGAGTAGCACAGATACGCAGTATTTT. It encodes CASSEGSSTDTQYF.

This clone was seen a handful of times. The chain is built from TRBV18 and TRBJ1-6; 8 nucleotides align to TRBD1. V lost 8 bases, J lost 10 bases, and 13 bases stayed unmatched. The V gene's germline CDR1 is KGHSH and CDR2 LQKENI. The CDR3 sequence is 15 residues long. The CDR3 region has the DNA TGTGCCAGCCGATCCTCGACAGGGGCATCGTCACCCCTCCACTTT. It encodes CASRSSTGASSPLHF. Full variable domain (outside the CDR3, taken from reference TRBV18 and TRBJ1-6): NAGVMQNPRHLVRRRGQEARLRCSPMKGHSHVYWYRQLPEEGLKFMVYLQKENIIDESGMPKERFSAEFPKEGPSILRIQQVVRGDSAAYFCASRSSTGASSPLHFGNGTRLTVT.

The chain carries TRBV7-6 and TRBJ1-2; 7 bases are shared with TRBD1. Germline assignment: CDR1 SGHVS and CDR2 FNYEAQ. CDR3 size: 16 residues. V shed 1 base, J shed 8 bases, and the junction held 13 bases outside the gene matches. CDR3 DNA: TGTGCCAGCAGCTTAGGTACAGGGGCTACCGCTATGGGCTACACCTTC. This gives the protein CASSLGTGATAMGYTF.

CDR3 nucleotide sequence: TGCGCCAGCAGCCAAGAACTTTCCTACGAGCAGTACTTC. Amino acid sequence: CASSQELSYEQYF. This chain uses TRBV4-1 with TRBJ2-7; D call uncertain. Trimming took off 0 bases at V and 1 base at J, with 4 bases between the two ends. Germline lookup yields CDR1 MGHRA and CDR2 YSYEKL. This CDR3 is 13 amino acids long.

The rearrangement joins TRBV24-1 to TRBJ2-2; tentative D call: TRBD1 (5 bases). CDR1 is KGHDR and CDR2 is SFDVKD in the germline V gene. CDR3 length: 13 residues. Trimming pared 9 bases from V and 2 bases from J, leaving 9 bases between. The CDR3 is CATGQGNTGELFF. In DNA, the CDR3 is TGTGCCACCGGGCAGGGAAACACCGGGGAGCTGTTTTTT.

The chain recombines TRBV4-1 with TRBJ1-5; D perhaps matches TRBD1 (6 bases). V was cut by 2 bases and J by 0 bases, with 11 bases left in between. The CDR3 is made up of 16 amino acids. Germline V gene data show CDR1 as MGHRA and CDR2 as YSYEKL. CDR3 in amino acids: CASSQSEGHSNQPQHF. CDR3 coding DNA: TGCGCCAGCAGCCAATCCGAGGGACATAGCAATCAGCCCCAGCATTTT.

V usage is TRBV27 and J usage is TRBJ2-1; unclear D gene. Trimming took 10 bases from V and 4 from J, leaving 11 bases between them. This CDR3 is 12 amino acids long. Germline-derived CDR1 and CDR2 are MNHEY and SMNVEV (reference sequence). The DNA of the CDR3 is TGTGCCACCTCGCACGGGTACAATGAGCAGTTCTTC. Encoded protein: CATSHGYNEQFF.

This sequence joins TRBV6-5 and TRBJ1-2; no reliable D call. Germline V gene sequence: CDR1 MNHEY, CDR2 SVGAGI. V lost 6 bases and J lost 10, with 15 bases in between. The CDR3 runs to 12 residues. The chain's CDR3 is CASSQDSIFYTF. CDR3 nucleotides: TGTGCCAGCAGCCAGGACTCCATTTTCTACACCTTC.

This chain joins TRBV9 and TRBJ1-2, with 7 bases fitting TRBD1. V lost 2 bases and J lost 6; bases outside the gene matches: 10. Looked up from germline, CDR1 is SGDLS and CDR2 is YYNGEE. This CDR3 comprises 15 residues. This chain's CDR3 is CASSVGQTGFNGYTF. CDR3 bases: TGTGCCAGCAGCGTCGGACAGACAGGGTTTAATGGCTACACCTTC.

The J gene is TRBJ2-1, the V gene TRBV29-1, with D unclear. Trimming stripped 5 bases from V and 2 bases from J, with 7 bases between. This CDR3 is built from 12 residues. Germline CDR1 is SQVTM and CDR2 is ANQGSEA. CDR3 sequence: CSVTRAYNEQFF. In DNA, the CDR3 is TGCAGCGTTACGAGAGCCTACAATGAGCAGTTCTTC.